These 17 T cell receptor beta chains originate from one sample sequenced in a study of CD8+CD57+ T cells in acquired aplastic anemia. All patients picked for sequencing had shown, by flow cytometry, an expansion of CD8+CD57+ cells. The template used for profiling TCR beta VDJ and CDR3 was genomic DNA. TCRdb re-derived calls from the reads in MiXCR, one entry per CDR3 protein. The sample records some 170,000 distinct CDR3 sequences, over 55% being singletons. The sequencing input was sorted CD4+, CD8+, or CD8+CD57+ T cells (not recorded which) from PBMCs. These receptors came from a human donor with aplastic anemia.

The chain links TRBV7-4 to TRBJ1-2; D ambiguous. With 4 bases removed from V and 8 bases from J, the gap between germline ends came to 17 bases. Germline loops: CDR1 SGHVT, CDR2 SQSDAQ. The CDR3 totals 14 residues. The CDR3 DNA reads TGTGCCAGCAGCTCCCCTCGGTTCGGTCTCGGCTACACCTTC. Encoded protein: CASSSPRFGLGYTF.

This clonotype was seen a handful of times. The chain combines TRBV2 with TRBJ2-7; the match to TRBD1 covers 7 bases. V lost 2 bases to trimming and J lost 0 bases; unmatched junction nucleotides: 7. This CDR3 is 16 amino acids long. The germline V gene encodes CDR1 SNHLY and CDR2 FYNNEI. The CDR3 spells CASSELDRINSYEQYF. In DNA form, the CDR3 reads TGTGCCAGCAGTGAACTGGACAGGATAAACTCCTACGAGCAGTACTTC.

This clonotype was picked up one time. The CDR3 loop reads CATSESTSQETQYF. The CDR3 region has the DNA TGTGCCACCAGTGAGTCGACTAGCCAAGAGACCCAGTACTTC. This chain joins TRBV24-1 and TRBJ2-5; the D gene is possibly TRBD2 (6 bases). Germline lookup yields CDR1 KGHDR and CDR2 SFDVKD. The ends were cut back, 4 bases at V and 1 base at J, with 9 bases in the middle. The length of the CDR3 is 14 residues.

The CDR3 DNA reads as TGTGCCAGCAGCTTAGGATGGCAGGGGGTCATCAATGAGCAGTTCTTC. Its translation: CASSLGWQGVINEQFF. The chain is built from TRBV7-9 and TRBJ2-1; 7 positions agree with TRBD1. With 1 base clipped from V and 6 bases from J, the junction kept 9 bases outside the gene matches. From germline, CDR1 is SEHNR and CDR2 FQNEAQ (reference sequence). CDR3 length: 16 residues.

The chain recombines TRBV10-3 with TRBJ1-2; possibly TRBD1 for D (5 bases). CDR3 size: 14 residues. The V gene lost 7 bases and the J gene lost 8 bases, with 20 bases spanning the gap. The germline CDR1 and CDR2 sequences are ENHRY and SYGVKD. The CDR3 protein is CAITDPGKAEGYTF. In DNA form, the CDR3 reads TGTGCCATCACCGACCCAGGGAAGGCGGAAGGCTACACCTTC.

This clonotype was found once. The junction does not match germline at one end; this may be a read error. The chain couples TRBV2 to TRBJ2-1; possible D gene TRBD1, 6 bases. The CDR3 has 15 amino acids. The germline V gene has CDR1 SNHLY and CDR2 FYNNEI. The CDR3 protein is CASSFSPGHNNEQFF. CDR3 nucleotide sequence: TGCGCCAGCAGCTTTTCTCCGGGACACAACAATGAGCAGTTCTTC. The full variable domain, rest sourced from reference TRBV2 and TRBJ2-1, is EPEVTQTPSHQVTQMGQEVILRCVPISNHLYFYWYRQILGQKVEFLVSFYNNEISEKSEIFDDQFSVERPDGSNFTLKIRSTKLEDSAMYFCASSFSPGHNNEQFFGPGTRLTVL.

By share, this clonotype counts as medium-sized. This rearrangement joins TRBV10-3 to TRBJ1-1; no clear D gene. The CDR3 length is 15 residues. The germline V and J ends were trimmed by 3 bases and 4 bases, with 15 bases remaining between them. Per germline, CDR1 ENHRY and CDR2 SYGVKD. The CDR3, as DNA: TGTGCCATCAGTGACGGTTGGATTGAGGGCACTGAAGCTTTCTTT. It is translated as CAISDGWIEGTEAFF.

This clonotype was seen a few times. An end of the junction differs from the germline gene, which may be a read error. V and J are TRBV11-2 and TRBJ1-1; D call uncertain. CDR1 SGHAT and CDR2 FQNNGV come from the germline V gene. The CDR3 runs 13 residues. The CDR3: CASSLGTNTESFF. DNA for the CDR3: TGTGCCAGCAGCTTAGGGACGAACACTGAATCTTTCTTT.

This clonotype came up a few times. The V and J genes are TRBV2 and TRBJ2-7, with D possibly TRBD1 on 5 matching bases. Germline lookup yields CDR1 SNHLY and CDR2 FYNNEI. The CDR3 has 11 residues. Trimming removed 4 bases at V and 7 bases at J, with 8 bases between. CDR3 in amino acids: CASSGSGEQYF. The DNA for the CDR3 is TGTGCCAGCAGTGGCTCAGGGGAGCAGTACTTC.

V usage is TRBV2 and J usage is TRBJ2-2; 8 nucleotides line up with TRBD1. This CDR3 comprises 12 residues. With 10 bases clipped from V and 7 bases from J, the junction kept 5 bases outside the gene matches. Germline CDR1 reads SNHLY; CDR2 reads FYNNEI. CDR3 protein: CATHRGYGELFF. DNA of the CDR3: TGTGCCACCCACAGGGGGTACGGGGAGCTGTTTTTT.

CDR3 coding DNA: TGTGCCACCAGCAGAGTGGGACATCCTGAGAGGGAAAAACTGTTTTTT. Translating it yields CATSRVGHPEREKLFF. The rearrangement uses TRBV15 and TRBJ1-4; maybe TRBD1 (6 bases). Trimming pared 1 base from V and 8 bases from J, leaving 17 bases between. The CDR3 runs to 16 residues. CDR1 is LNHNV and CDR2 is YYDKDF in the germline V gene (reference sequence).

The chain links TRBV2 to TRBJ2-5; TRBD1 might be the D (5 bases). The germline V and J ends were trimmed by 4 bases and 4 bases, with 7 bases remaining between them. The length of the CDR3 is 12 residues. Per the germline V gene, CDR1 is SNHLY and CDR2 is FYNNEI. For the CDR3, the DNA is TGTGCCAGCAGTGGACAGAGAGAGACCCAGTACTTC. Its protein is CASSGQRETQYF.

V is TRBV19 and J is TRBJ2-1; 9 bases agree with TRBD1. With 5 bases clipped from V and 7 bases from J, the junction kept 9 bases outside the gene matches. The V gene's germline CDR1 is LNHDA and CDR2 SQIVND (reference sequence). This CDR3 has 15 amino acids. This CDR3 is CASSLGQGTPNEQFF. The CDR3 DNA reads TGTGCCAGTAGTTTAGGACAGGGGACGCCGAATGAGCAGTTCTTC.

The genes are TRBV20-1 and TRBJ2-5, with 14 positions matching TRBD2. CDR1 and CDR2 from the germline V gene are DFQATT and SNEGSKA (reference sequence). This CDR3 is 14 amino acids long. V lost 6 bases, J lost 5 bases, and 5 bases stayed unmatched. CDR3 region: CSARTSGGRETQYF. Here the CDR3 DNA reads TGCAGTGCCAGGACTAGCGGGGGGAGGGAGACCCAGTACTTC.

This clonotype was seen a few times. This sequence joins TRBV10-3 and TRBJ2-7, with a tentative D call TRBD1 (6 bases). Germline lookup yields CDR1 ENHRY and CDR2 SYGVKD. The CDR3 contains 13 residues. V lost 7 bases, J lost 0 bases, and 10 bases lay in between. In nucleotides, the CDR3 is TGTGCCATCAAAGACAGGTCCTCCTACGAGCAGTACTTC. Translating gives CAIKDRSSYEQYF.

Worth noting for this clonotype: A junction end diverges from the germline sequence, so it may reflect a read error. The rearrangement joins TRBV10-1 to TRBJ1-6; 9 positions match TRBD1. There are 19 residues in the CDR3. Germline CDR1 is WNHNN and CDR2 is SYGVQD (reference sequence). CDR3 nucleotide sequence: TGCGCCAGAAGTGATTCTCCCCCGGTGGGACAGGGAAATGGTTCACCCCTCCACTTT. Its translation: CARSDSPPVGQGNGSPLHF.

This chain uses TRBV29-1 with TRBJ2-5; D remains unclear. CDR3 length: 12 amino acids. Germline CDR1 and CDR2: SQVTM and ANQGSEA. Trimming removed 7 bases at V and 1 base at J, with 10 bases between. In DNA form, the CDR3 reads TGCAGCGCCAAACCGTCCCAAGAGACCCAGTACTTC. Protein product: CSAKPSQETQYF.